This record looks at one T cell receptor (beta chain) sequence and its context. In the original workflow: Estimation of nucleated cell counts relied on the amplification of reference gene primers. Repertoires were generated with immunoSEQ multiplex PCR, while TCRdb's copy carries only in-frame clones and drops some. V and J calls and clone size are given by that table; D and trimming were obtained from the DNA. The sample has about 370,000 clones; roughly nine tenths are singletons. The source of the sample is a study of blood T cell repertoires in COVID-19. In terms of age and location, participants ranged from roughly 18 to 100 years and lived in under 30 US areas. Grouping used clinical history reported by participants in a survey and questionnaire. Germline assignment: CDR1 LGHNT and CDR2 FRNRAP. V gave up 7 bases and J gave up 3 bases, with 10 bases separating them. The CDR3 is 14 amino acids.

The source of this sequence is a woman aged 40 to 49 who had been exposed to COVID-19. The specimen sequenced was PBMCs or T cells enriched from blood (not recorded which). This rearrangement joins TRBV12-5 to TRBJ1-6; unclear D gene. CDR3 sequence: CASARGIYNSPLHF. The CDR3 DNA is TGTGCTAGTGCCCGGGGAATCTATAATTCACCCCTCCACTTT. The entire variable domain, with the rest obtained from reference TRBV12-5 and TRBJ1-6, is as follows: DARVTQTPRHKVTEMGQEVTMRCQPILGHNTVFWYRQTMMQGLELLAYFRNRAPLDDSGMPKDRFSAEMPDATLATLKIQPSEPRDSAVYFCASARGIYNSPLHFGNGTRLTVT.